This entry features one T cell receptor (beta chain) sequence. This clone's antigen is unknown. The sample holds no much larger clone one base away, and base qualities are not on file. The library came from PCR. DNA from cultured CD4+ T cells was subjected to TCR sequencing with the Oncomine TCR Beta short-read assay at the Johns Hopkins FTIC core. The QIAamp micro DNA kit was used to extract genomic DNA from the cultured CD4+ T cells. Oncomine TCR Beta libraries made from cultured CD4+ T cells were pooled using unique dual indexes and sequenced on an Illumina iSeq 100. Processing in the source paper ran as follows. Non-productive sequences were removed, and CDR3s that did not start with C, did not end with F or W, or were shorter than 7 amino acids were discarded. Antigen-specific clonotypes were identified with the MANAFEST web application by comparing peptide-stimulated wells with reference and other culture wells. To be called positive, a clone needed an FDR below 0.05, an odds ratio above 5, and a productive frequency above 0.1% in at least two of three replicate wells. Cross-reactive clonotypes were defined as significantly expanded in both SARS-CoV-2 spike wells and at least one common cold coronavirus spike condition. Using R version 3.6.1, CDR3 homology was evaluated through Levenshtein distances (stringdist) along with unrooted phylogenetic trees (ape). TCRdb trimmed the raw reads at Q25, called clones with MiXCR and kept productive beta chains. Here each entry gathers all rows of one CDR3 protein and keeps the most common genes and DNA. These V and J calls rely on TCRdb rather than the paper's analysis. This sample has 4,000 to 5,500 distinct CDR3 sequences in its table, and around 62% of those were observed once. Clones ranked in the top ten supply more than 35% of the sample.

The intended sense of this specimen's treatment or condition label: approximately nine-day PBMC culture with coronavirus spike peptide pools or control peptides (ViraFEST assay). To expand antigen-specific T cells with peptide pools and then pick out the expanded clonotypes through TCR sequencing, the study relied on the ViraFEST assay. Positive SARS-CoV-2 PCR tests in the convalescent patients dated from March to December 2020, before Alpha, Beta and Delta variants emerged in the United States. Each well held more than 1.5 million PBMCs cultured in IMDM containing around 5% human AB serum and about 10 IU/ml IL-2, with 8.5 to 10 ug/ml peptide pools added. Half of the culture medium was replaced with fresh IL-2-containing medium on days 3 and 7. After about nine days of culture, CD4+ T cells were isolated by negative selection with the EasySep CD4+ T cell isolation kit. Ficoll-Paque Plus gradient centrifugation was used to isolate PBMCs from whole blood, and the isolated PBMCs were then either used fresh or cryopreserved at -140C. Culture conditions were generally each tested in triplicate wells.

The data originate from a study of vaccination and CD4 T cells after COVID-19 (dated by TCRdb to between 2021 and 2022). About the investigation overall: Every convalescent patient had a positive nasal swab PCR test for SARS-CoV-2, with mild disease in about nine patients and severe disease in one. Each participant got two doses of either the Pfizer-BioNTech BNT162b2 vaccine (n=8) or the Moderna mRNA-1273 vaccine (n=2). For stimulating the cultures, overlapping spike peptide pools were used, derived from SARS-CoV-2 as well as from the common cold coronaviruses HCoV-NL63, HCoV-OC43 and HCoV-229E. Post-vaccine blood samples were obtained a median of around 67 days after the second vaccine dose, with a range of about 12 to 241 days. In under 13 COVID-19 convalescent patients and a few infection-naive healthy vaccine recipients, researchers compared the spike-specific CD4+ TCR repertoire from before mRNA vaccination with the repertoire from after. As controls, cultures received a CEFX viral epitope pool (the positive control), an HIV-1 Nef peptide pool (the negative control), or no peptide at all. Six males and four females were included in the convalescent cohort, with two Hispanic individuals, seven Caucasians, two Asians and one multiracial person represented. Post-COVID blood samples were collected from convalescent patients a median of roughly 100 days after diagnosis, with a range of about 30 to 170 days.

The paper as a whole reports these results and caveats: The median number of SARS-CoV-2-reactive clonotypes rose from around 21 after infection to 35 to 45 after vaccination, but the change was not significant. Of the vaccine-specific clones in convalescent patients, 304 of 307, or nearly all, reacted only to SARS-CoV-2 spike and did not cross-react with common cold coronaviruses. In convalescent patients, a median around 90% of post-vaccine SARS-CoV-2-reactive clones were detected only after vaccination, suggesting vaccine-specific priming. Relatively few convalescent patients were included in the study, and early timepoints after natural infection were not analyzed.

The CDR3 spans 14 residues, from the cysteine through the phenylalanine. Only CDR3 DNA remains: 42 bases, in frame from the first base. The germline V gene (reference sequence) supplies CDR1 DFQATT and CDR2 SNEGSKA. Material for sequencing was CD4+ T cells from blood, cultured in vitro. Recombination joined TRBV20-1 with TRBJ2-7; 9 middle bases align to TRBD1. This clonotype was obtained from a human donor who had recovered from COVID-19. The CDR3 sequence is CSVWVGTGIYEQYF. The base sequence is TGCAGCGTGTGGGTCGGGACAGGGATCTACGAGCAGTACTTC.